One and the same sample provided the 7 T cell receptor beta chains below, sequenced in a study of blood T cell repertoires in COVID-19. Produced via immunoSEQ multiplex PCR; TCRdb's table is partial and in-frame only. The data contain about 58,000 clones, about 91% of them singletons. The specimen sequenced was peripheral blood. These receptor sequences come from a woman aged 55-70 years with active COVID-19.

This chain links TRBV7-3 with TRBJ2-5, with 9 bases fitting TRBD2. The germline V gene encodes CDR1 SGHTA and CDR2 FQGTGA. The J segment lost 5 bases and the V segment lost 3 bases, leaving 4 bases of the junction unmatched. The CDR3 has 14 amino acids. The CDR3 loop reads CASSFAGGPETQYF. The CDR3 DNA follows: TGTGCCAGCAGCTTTGCGGGGGGGCCTGAGACCCAGTACTTC.

This clone was seen only once. The V call is TRBV2, the J call TRBJ2-1; no firm D call. The CDR3 has 13 amino acids. Germline V gives CDR1 SNHLY, CDR2 FYNNEI. V lost 7 bases and J 1 base, leaving 8 bases between the germline ends. DNA for the CDR3: TGTGCCAGCACCCAGGTATCCTACAATGAGCAGTTCTTC. Translation gives CASTQVSYNEQFF. The entire variable domain, with the rest obtained from reference TRBV2 and TRBJ2-1, is as follows: EPEVTQTPSHQVTQMGQEVILRCVPISNHLYFYWYRQILGQKVEFLVSFYNNEISEKSEIFDDQFSVERPDGSNFTLKIRSTKLEDSAMYFCASTQVSYNEQFFGPGTRLTVL.

The chain has TRBV3-1 (or the pseudogene TRBV3-2) and TRBJ2-7; 8 bases align to TRBD2. Germline V gene sequence: CDR1 LGHDT, CDR2 YNNKEL (reference sequence). V trimming: 2 bases; J trimming: 9 bases; junction bases outside the gene matches: 9. The CDR3 spans 14 residues. The CDR3 spells CASSQSGGPRGQYF. CDR3 nucleotides: TGTGCCAGCAGCCAAAGCGGGGGACCCAGGGGGCAGTACTTC.

The chain uses TRBV5-1 and TRBJ2-5, with D perhaps TRBD1 (6 bases). V lost 3 bases and J 1 base, leaving 13 bases between the germline ends. This CDR3 has 15 residues. Germline V gene data show CDR1 as SGHRS and CDR2 as YFSETQ. The CDR3 region is CASSSASQGQETQYF. The CDR3 coding sequence is TGCGCCAGCAGCTCGGCGTCACAGGGCCAAGAGACCCAGTACTTC.

The chain carries TRBV25-1 and TRBJ2-7; 7 bases are a match to TRBD2. Trimming at V came to 5 bases and at J to 2 bases, leaving 6 bases not matched to a gene. The CDR3 covers 14 residues. Germline V lookup: CDR1 MGHDK, CDR2 SYGVNS. The CDR3 sequence is CASSHLAAAYEQYF. For the CDR3, the DNA is TGTGCCAGCAGTCATCTAGCGGCCGCCTACGAGCAGTACTTC.

This chain links TRBV10-2 with TRBJ1-5, with D perhaps TRBD1 (6 bases). Trimming pared 4 bases from V and 10 bases from J, leaving 17 bases between. The germline V gene has CDR1 WSHSY and CDR2 SAAADI. The CDR3 loop spans 14 amino acids. CDR3 coding DNA: TGCGCCAGCAGTGTTGGGACAACGATAGGACCCCAGCATTTT. It encodes CASSVGTTIGPQHF.

This chain connects TRBV4-3 to TRBJ1-1; 7 bases match TRBD1. Trimming removed 3 bases from V and 3 bases from J; junction bases left unmatched: 13. This CDR3 region has 17 residues. Looked up from germline, CDR1 is LGHNA and CDR2 is YSLEER. Written as DNA, the CDR3 is TGCGCCAGCAGCCACCTAATTCGGGCAGACAGGGACACTGAAGCTTTCTTT. This sequence encodes CASSHLIRADRDTEAFF.